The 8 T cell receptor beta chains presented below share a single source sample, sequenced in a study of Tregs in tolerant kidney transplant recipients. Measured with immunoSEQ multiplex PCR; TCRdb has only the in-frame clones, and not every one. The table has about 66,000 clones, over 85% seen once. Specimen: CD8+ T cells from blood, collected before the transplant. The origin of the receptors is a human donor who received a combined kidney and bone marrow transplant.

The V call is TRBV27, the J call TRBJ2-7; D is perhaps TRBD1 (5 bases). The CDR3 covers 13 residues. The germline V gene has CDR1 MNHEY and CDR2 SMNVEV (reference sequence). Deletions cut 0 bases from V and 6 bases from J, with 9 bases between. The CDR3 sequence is CASSLSGRAEQYF. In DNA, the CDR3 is TGTGCCAGCAGTTTATCGGGCAGGGCCGAGCAGTACTTC.

CDR3 coding DNA: TGTGCCAGCAGCGTAGGGGCTGTGATTAGTGAAAAACTGTTTTTT. This encodes CASSVGAVISEKLFF. The V gene is TRBV9, the J gene TRBJ1-4; D unresolved. V was trimmed by 0 bases and J by 7 bases, leaving 13 bases between them. Germline-derived CDR1 and CDR2 are SGDLS and YYNGEE. This CDR3 is built from 15 residues. Based on the CDR3 plus reference TRBV9 and TRBJ1-4, the full variable domain is DSGVTQTPKHLITATGQRVTLRCSPRSGDLSVYWYQQSLDQGLQFLIQYYNGEERAKGNILERFSAQQFPDLHSELNLSSLELGDSALYFCASSVGAVISEKLFFGSGTQLSVL.

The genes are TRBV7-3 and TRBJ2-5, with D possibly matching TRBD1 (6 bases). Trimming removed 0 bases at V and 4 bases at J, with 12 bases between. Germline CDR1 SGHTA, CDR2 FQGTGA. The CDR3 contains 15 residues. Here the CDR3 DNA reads TGTGCCAGCAGCTTAACGGGACAACCCTTAGAGACCCAGTACTTC. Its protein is CASSLTGQPLETQYF.

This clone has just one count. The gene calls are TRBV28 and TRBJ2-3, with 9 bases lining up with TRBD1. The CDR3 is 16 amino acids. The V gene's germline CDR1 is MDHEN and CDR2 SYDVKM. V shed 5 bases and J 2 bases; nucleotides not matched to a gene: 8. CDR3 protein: CASSPMTGGDTDTQYF. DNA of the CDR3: TGTGCCAGCAGTCCTATGACAGGGGGAGACACAGATACGCAGTATTTT.

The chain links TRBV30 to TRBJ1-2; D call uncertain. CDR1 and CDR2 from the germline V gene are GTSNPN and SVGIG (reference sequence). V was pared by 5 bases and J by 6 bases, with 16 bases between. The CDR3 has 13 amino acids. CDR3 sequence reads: CAWVGGGRDGYTF. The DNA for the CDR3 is TGTGCCTGGGTGGGAGGCGGCCGAGATGGCTACACCTTC.

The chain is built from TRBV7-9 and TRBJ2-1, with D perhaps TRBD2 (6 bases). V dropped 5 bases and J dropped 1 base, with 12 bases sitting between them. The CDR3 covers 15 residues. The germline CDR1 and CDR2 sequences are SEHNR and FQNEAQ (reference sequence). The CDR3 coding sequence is TGTGCCAGCAGCCCGGGGGACGATTCCTACAATGAGCAGTTCTTC. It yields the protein CASSPGDDSYNEQFF. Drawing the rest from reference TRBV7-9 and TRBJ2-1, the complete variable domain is DTGVSQNPRHKITKRGQNVTFRCDPISEHNRLYWYRQTLGQGPEFLTYFQNEAQLEKSRLLSDRFSAERPKGSFSTLEIQRTEQGDSAMYLCASSPGDDSYNEQFFGPGTRLTVL.

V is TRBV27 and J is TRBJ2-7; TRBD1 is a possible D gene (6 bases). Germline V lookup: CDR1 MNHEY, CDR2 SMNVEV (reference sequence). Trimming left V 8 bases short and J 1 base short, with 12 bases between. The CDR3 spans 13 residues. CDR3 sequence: CASSYRVSYEQYF. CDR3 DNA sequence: TGTGCCAGCTCTTACAGGGTATCCTACGAGCAGTACTTC.

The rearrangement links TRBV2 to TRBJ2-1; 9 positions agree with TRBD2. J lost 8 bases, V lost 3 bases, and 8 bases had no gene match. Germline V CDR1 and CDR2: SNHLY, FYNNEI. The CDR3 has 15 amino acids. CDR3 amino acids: CASSDGASGEDEQFF. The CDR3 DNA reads TGTGCCAGCAGTGATGGGGCTAGCGGGGAGGATGAGCAGTTCTTC.